This T cell receptor (beta chain) comes out of a study of immune evolution from preneoplasia to lung adenocarcinoma. Method: immunoSEQ multiplex PCR; TCRdb's copy keeps in-frame clones and lacks some. The data contain 14,000 or so clones, more than 80% of them singletons. With respect to this clone: Antigen specificity is unknown.

This CDR3 has 16 amino acids. Germline V gives CDR1 SEHNR, CDR2 FQNEAQ (reference sequence). V lost 1 base and J lost 4, with 16 bases in between. Study results and limitations: From normal lung to invasive adenocarcinoma, top clone frequencies appeared to decrease.

This TCR came from a person aged 65 to 85 with lung adenocarcinoma. The specimen was FFPE minimally invasive lung adenocarcinoma tissue. V usage is TRBV7-9 and J usage is TRBJ1-2; D is possibly TRBD1 (6 bases). CDR3 region: CASSLEAAGEIYGYTF. CDR3 coding DNA: TGTGCCAGCAGCTTAGAAGCGGCAGGGGAGATCTATGGCTACACCTTC.